The clone carrying this TCR beta chain came up many times. What it binds is not known. TCRdb re-called the 5' RACE reads through MiXCR, storing one row per CDR3 protein. Of 90,000 to 130,000 distinct CDR3 sequences listed, approximately 8.4% are singletons. Trimming pared 0 bases from V and 4 bases from J, leaving 8 bases between. From germline, CDR1 is MNHEY and CDR2 SVGAGI. This CDR3 has 14 amino acids. This entry comes from a study of T cells after yellow fever vaccination. Study-wide findings and caveats: Booster sampling recovered most clones from primary vaccination (96% CD4, approximately 88% CD8).

The chain joins TRBV6-5 to TRBJ2-3; D gene uncertain. Sample: CD8+ T cells sorted from PBMCs, taken 45 days after the yellow fever booster vaccination. This receptor was taken from a man aged 25 to 40 who received the YFV17D yellow fever vaccine. CDR3 sequence: CASSYSTLPDTQYF. The CDR3, as DNA: TGTGCCAGCAGTTACTCGACGCTGCCAGATACGCAGTATTTT.